Presented here are 9 T cell receptor beta chains from one specimen sequenced in a study of T cell clonotyping in hematopoietic cell transplantation. Measured with immunoSEQ multiplex PCR; TCRdb has only the in-frame clones, and not every one. The data hold 25,000 to 35,000 clones, with approximately 94% observed a single time. Sequenced material: peripheral blood mononuclear cells. The source is a man between 50 and 59 years old in good health. Some clones in this sample may be carry-over from other donors' samples.

The chain employs TRBV6-9 and TRBJ1-6, with unresolved D. Looked up from germline, CDR1 is MNHGY and CDR2 is SVAAGI. The CDR3 covers 14 residues. Trimming removed 7 bases from V and 7 bases from J, with 14 bases in between. The CDR3 nucleotides are TGTGCCAGCATCGCGACAAGTCCCAATTCACCCCTCCACTTT. It codes for CASIATSPNSPLHF.

J is TRBJ1-5 and V is TRBV19, with a possible D match to TRBD1 (5 bases). CDR3 size: 16 residues. Per germline, CDR1 LNHDA and CDR2 SQIVND (reference sequence). The ends were cut back, 8 bases at V and 0 bases at J, with 17 bases in the middle. The CDR3 coding sequence is TGTGCCAGTGCGCCTTTAGGGGTCTATAGCAATCAGCCCCAGCATTTT. Protein: CASAPLGVYSNQPQHF.

The chain has TRBV4-3 and TRBJ1-6; D is unclear. The germline V and J ends were trimmed by 0 bases and 13 bases, with 10 bases remaining between them. Germline V gene data show CDR1 as LGHNA and CDR2 as YSLEER. The CDR3 sequence is 13 residues long. In DNA, the CDR3 is TGCGCCAGCAGCCAAGAACCCCGGAAGCCCCTCCACTTT. Encoded protein: CASSQEPRKPLHF.

This chain uses TRBV19 with TRBJ1-5; no definite D call. The V and J ends lost 3 bases and 7 bases respectively, with 13 bases between them. The CDR3 sequence is 14 residues long. Germline CDR1 is LNHDA and CDR2 is SQIVND (reference sequence). CDR3 residues: CASSMTQSPQPQHF. In DNA, the CDR3 is TGTGCCAGTAGTATGACTCAGAGTCCACAGCCCCAGCATTTT.

The chain is built from TRBV6-5 and TRBJ1-1; no definite D call. Germline loops: CDR1 MNHEY, CDR2 SVGAGI. Trimming stripped 5 bases from V and 4 bases from J, with 8 bases between. This CDR3 has 12 amino acids. CDR3: CASSAGGTEAFF. The CDR3 DNA follows: TGTGCCAGCAGTGCGGGTGGCACTGAAGCTTTCTTT.

V and J are TRBV7-2 and TRBJ1-6, with a tentative D call TRBD1 (5 bases). V lost 4 bases and J lost 0, with 13 bases in between. CDR3 length equals 17 residues. CDR1 and CDR2 from the germline V gene are SGHTA and FQGNSA. CDR3 coding DNA: TGTGCCAGCAGCTCCCGACCGGGGGACTCCTATAATTCACCCCTCCACTTT. This codes for CASSSRPGDSYNSPLHF.

This clone was seen once. The chain carries TRBV19 and TRBJ1-5, with D perhaps TRBD1 (6 bases). CDR1 and CDR2 from the germline V gene are LNHDA and SQIVND (reference sequence). The ends were cut back, 5 bases at V and 0 bases at J, with 14 bases in the middle. This CDR3 contains 16 residues. The CDR3 DNA reads as TGTGCCAGTAGTGACCGCGGGACATATAGCAATCAGCCCCAGCATTTT. It codes for CASSDRGTYSNQPQHF.

The sample holds one count of this clone. The chain has TRBV13 and TRBJ2-6, with TRBD2 as a possible D gene (5 bases). CDR3 length: 14 residues. Trimming pared 3 bases from V and 4 bases from J, leaving 7 bases between. Germline CDR1 and CDR2: PRHDT and FYEKMQ (reference sequence). The CDR3 protein is CASSFRGGANVLTF. For the CDR3, the DNA is TGTGCCAGCAGCTTCCGGGGAGGGGCCAACGTCCTGACTTTC.

The chain combines TRBV7-9 with TRBJ1-1; no clear D gene. The CDR3 length is 14 residues. The germline V and J ends were trimmed by 5 bases and 5 bases, with 15 bases remaining between them. Per germline, CDR1 SEHNR and CDR2 FQNEAQ (reference sequence). CDR3 DNA: TGTGCCAGCAGCCGGCCCGGGTCTGGGACTGAAGCTTTCTTT. Amino acid sequence: CASSRPGSGTEAFF.